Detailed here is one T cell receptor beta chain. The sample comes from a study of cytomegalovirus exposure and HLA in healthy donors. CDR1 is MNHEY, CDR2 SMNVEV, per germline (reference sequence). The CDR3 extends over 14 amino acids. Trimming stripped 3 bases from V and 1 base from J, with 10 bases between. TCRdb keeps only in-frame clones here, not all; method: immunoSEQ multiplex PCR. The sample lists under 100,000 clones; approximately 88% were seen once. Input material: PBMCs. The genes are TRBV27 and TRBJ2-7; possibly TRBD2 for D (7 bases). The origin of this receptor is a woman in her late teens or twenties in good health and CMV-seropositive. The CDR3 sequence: CASSFGGPSYEQYF. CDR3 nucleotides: TGTGCCAGCAGTTTCGGGGGGCCTTCCTACGAGCAGTACTTC.